This TCR beta chain was recorded in a study of OX40 agonist ivuxolimab in advanced cancers. Study findings and constraints: Average numbers of expanded clones were greater in CD8+ T cells than in CD4+.

Method: immunoSEQ multiplex PCR; TCRdb's copy keeps in-frame clones and lacks some. The sample holds 90,000 to 150,000 clones; over 75% are singletons and the top ten take around 0.55%. V gave up 3 bases and J gave up 2 bases, with 11 bases separating them. The germline V gene encodes CDR1 KGHSH and CDR2 LQKENI. This CDR3 spans 15 amino acids. On this clone: Its antigen is not identified.

The sample here was CD4+ or CD8+ T cells sorted from blood, taken in a trial of the OX40 agonist ivuxolimab. This sequence joins TRBV18 and TRBJ1-5; D remains unclear. The receptor comes from an adult with an advanced solid tumor such as melanoma, head and neck, liver or kidney cancer. The CDR3 DNA is TGTGCCAGCTCACCCACCGGACGGGGCAATCAGCCCCAGCATTTT. It translates to CASSPTGRGNQPQHF.